Below, one TCR beta chain is given with its context. Its antigen specificity is not known. No much larger clonotype is one base removed from it; base qualities were not supplied. The sample is drawn from a study of early stage breast cancer tumors (dated by TCRdb to between 2016 and 2019). Study-wide context: Of the 16 invasive breast tumors, about a dozen were found to be estrogen receptor-positive, progesterone receptor-positive and HER2-negative. The samples as a whole yielded a few million detected templates, corresponding to about a million unique clonotypes. Of the roughly twelve ER+/PR+/HER2- tumors, eight were classified as invasive ductal carcinomas and four as invasive lobular carcinomas. A read coverage of roughly 10-fold per sample was achieved on average. The paper as a whole reports these results and caveats: Chain pairing and functional markers such as CD4, CD8 and FOXP3 were not captured by bulk genomic DNA sequencing of unsorted cells. Enriched TCRB sequences shared across patients were mostly commonly generated sequences, unlikely to play an important role in the tumor microenvironment. Tumors showed about 2.3-fold higher T cell density and higher clonality than adjacent normal breast tissue. Repertoires from blood and normal breast were more alike than repertoires from blood and tumor, and in about 90% of the 16 patients, comparing each tissue with blood separated tumor from normal. Because the cohort was small, a breakdown by tumor subtype could not be done.

The study profiled bulk TCR beta-chain repertoires in matched peripheral blood, tumor and adjacent normal breast tissue taken from approximately 15 patients with early-stage breast cancer. Before surgery, whole blood (roughly 5-10 mL) was collected into EDTA tubes and processed within 2 hours. Peripheral blood mononuclear cells were isolated by Ficoll-Paque centrifugation in SepMate-50 tubes. PBMCs were cryopreserved in aliquots of about 2 to 4 million cells in about 90% FBS with around 10% DMSO and kept in liquid nitrogen. The Qiagen AllPrep DNA/RNA Mini kit was used to extract genomic DNA. Two independent genomic DNA replicates were amplified for each sample, with roughly 0.5 ug used for blood and approximately 1.5 ug for tumor or normal breast. TCRB sequencing of genomic DNA was carried out with the ImmunoSeq Intro kit according to the manufacturer's instructions. For absolute quantification, the roughly 32-cycle multiplex PCR included proprietary primers along with spike-in control sequences. An 87-bp fragment spanning the CDR3 and flanking V and J genes was sequenced with single-end 150-bp reads. Seven samples, each with two replicates, were multiplexed per lane of an Illumina MiSeq using version 3.0 chemistry. As for the original processing: The vendor's proprietary pipeline handled the raw data processing, merging both replicates into a single result for each sample. Clonotypes were defined as productive rearrangements sharing the V-gene family, CDR3 amino acid sequence and J-gene segment. Clonality was calculated as 1 minus the normalized Shannon entropy (Pielou evenness) of TCRB abundances. To estimate T cell density, the total number of templates was divided by the number of input cells, which was inferred from the amount of DNA input. Total repertoire diversity and clonality were estimated with Recon using default parameters. Clonotypes with over 0.1% abundance in tumor and at least 32-fold higher abundance in tumor than in normal breast were defined as tumor-enriched. The table comes from immuneACCESS by way of TCRdb, which keeps in-frame sequences with V and J called. Part of the clones is missing from these tables; in studies checked, under half for an unresolved V gene and the rest for unknown reasons. Clone size and V and J calls were adopted from that table, with D and trimming inferred from the DNA. For this sample there are some 58,000 clones; about 80% appear just once. More than 3% of the sample rests with the top ten.

The germline V gene yields MNHEY for CDR1 and SVGAGI for CDR2. V loses 6 bases of germline sequence and J loses 2 bases, and the interval between the two ends is 14 bases. Including the terminal cysteine and phenylalanine, the CDR3 comprises 15 residues. Only the CDR3 DNA is retained, 45 bases long and in frame from the first base. Sequenced sample: blood. The sequence was collected from a person aged 30-39 years with breast cancer. Here the chain combines TRBV6-5 and TRBJ1-5; the D gene remains uncertain. The CDR3 region: CASSLGGYGNQPQHF. The DNA is as follows: TGTGCCAGCAGCCTCGGTGGGTACGGCAATCAGCCCCAGCATTTT.